A few counts support the clone carrying this TCR beta chain. As yet, its antigen is unknown. The CDR3 has 16 residues. V was clipped by 2 bases and J by 6 bases; unmatched bases: 7. Looked up from germline, CDR1 is SGHKS and CDR2 is YYEKEE (reference sequence). The PCR was carried out with 60 Vbeta primers and 13 Jbeta primers. The table came from immunoSEQ multiplex PCR; TCRdb's copy has only in-frame clones and leaves some out. The sample consists of 110,000 or so clones, around 77% of them appearing once. These data originate in a study of cytomegalovirus exposure and HLA in healthy donors. Study outcomes and limitations: Most TCR sequences were rare, but some public TCRs occurred in many donors. Excluded: some indistinguishable V segments such as TRBV6-2 and TRBV6-3. Researchers catalogued under 200 TCR beta chains as cytomegalovirus-associated.

The specimen sequenced was PBMCs. This chain connects TRBV5-5 to TRBJ1-6, with 8 positions matching TRBD1. The origin of this receptor is a man in his forties or fifties in good health and CMV-seropositive. The CDR3 protein is CASSFNSGQVNSPLHF. DNA for the CDR3: TGTGCCAGCAGCTTCAACTCGGGACAGGTTAATTCACCCCTCCACTTT.